One and the same sample provided the 21 T cell receptor beta chains below, sequenced in a study of blood T cells in healthy people across ages. Sample-barcoded 5' priming and a J-beta primer mix drove a second PCR of about 7 to 11 cycles. TCRdb re-called the 5' RACE reads with MiXCR, one entry per CDR3 protein. The sample consists of some 1.5 million distinct CDR3 sequences, approximately 42% of them appearing once. Specimen: blood. Receptors were obtained from a woman aged 18-29 years in good health.

This clonotype was seen only a few times. The chain joins TRBV20-1 to TRBJ1-6; 7 bases line up with TRBD1. V lost 2 bases and J lost 2; bases outside the gene matches: 3. CDR3 length equals 15 residues. Per the germline V gene, CDR1 is DFQATT and CDR2 is SNEGSKA (reference sequence). This CDR3 reads CSARQGGAYNSPLHF. The CDR3 nucleotides are TGCAGTGCTAGACAGGGGGGTGCCTATAATTCACCCCTCCACTTT.

This clonotype was seen a few times. The CDR3 loop is CASSDTGGVNEQFF. In DNA, the CDR3 is TGTGCCAGCAGTGATACAGGGGGTGTGAATGAGCAGTTCTTC. This chain connects TRBV6-1 to TRBJ2-1; 8 bases agree with TRBD1. Germline loops: CDR1 MNHNS, CDR2 SASEGT. The J segment lost 7 bases and the V segment lost 3 bases, leaving 5 bases of the junction unmatched. This CDR3 spans 14 amino acids.

V is TRBV2 and J is TRBJ1-2; D gene uncertain. V dropped 3 bases and J dropped 8 bases, with 13 bases sitting between them. This CDR3 is 13 amino acids long. Germline V gene lookup returns CDR1 SNHLY and CDR2 FYNNEI. CDR3: CASSENKVGGYTF. CDR3 in DNA: TGTGCCAGCAGTGAGAACAAGGTGGGCGGCTACACCTTC.

This clonotype was detected only a few times. The rearrangement joins TRBV14 to TRBJ2-1; tentatively, D is TRBD1 or TRBD2 (6 bases each). The CDR3 consists of 16 residues. Trimming took 5 bases from V and 5 from J, leaving 19 bases between them. Germline V gives CDR1 SGHDN, CDR2 FVKESK. CDR3 residues: CASSFSRGRVDNEQFF. The CDR3 nucleotides are TGTGCCAGCAGCTTCTCCCGGGGGCGCGTGGACAATGAGCAGTTCTTC.

The J gene is TRBJ2-1, the V gene TRBV12-3 or TRBV12-4, with D uncertain. Trimming removed 2 bases at V and 2 bases at J, with 7 bases between. The CDR3 consists of 14 residues. CDR3 amino acids: CASSLKDPYNEQFF. The CDR3 region has the DNA TGTGCCAGCAGTTTAAAGGACCCCTACAATGAGCAGTTCTTC.

This clonotype appeared once. The missing conserved phenylalanine or tryptophan at the end of this CDR3 makes a read error likely. The CDR3 nucleotides read TGCAGTGTTAGAGATCGGGTTGCTTCTCAGCCCCAGCATATT. This sequence encodes CSVRDRVASQPQHI. V and J are TRBV20-1 and TRBJ1-5; unclear D gene. Germline V lookup: CDR1 DFQATT, CDR2 SNEGSKA (reference sequence). The CDR3 contains 14 residues.

This clonotype was counted between two and nine times. The chain combines TRBV5-4 with TRBJ2-3; TRBD2 aligns across 7 bases. CDR3 length: 16 amino acids. The germline V gene encodes CDR1 SGHNT and CDR2 YYREEE (reference sequence). The V segment lost 4 bases and the J segment 0 bases; nucleotides outside the gene matches: 8. CDR3 in amino acids: CASSPSSGQSTDTQYF. Written as DNA, the CDR3 is TGTGCCAGCAGCCCCTCTAGCGGCCAAAGCACAGATACGCAGTATTTT. Full variable domain (rest looked up from reference TRBV5-4 and TRBJ2-3): ETGVTQSPTHLIKTRGQQVTLRCSSQSGHNTVSWYQQALGQGPQFIFQYYREEENGRGNFPPRFSGLQFPNYSSELNVNALELDDSALYLCASSPSSGQSTDTQYFGPGTRLTVL.

CDR3 protein: CASSLLSGSGKGVQYF. The CDR3, as DNA: TGTGCCAGCAGCCTCCTTAGCGGGAGCGGTAAAGGTGTACAGTACTTC. The rearrangement uses TRBV4-2 and TRBJ2-5, with 9 bases that match TRBD2. With 4 bases clipped from V and 11 bases from J, the junction kept 17 bases outside the gene matches. Per germline, CDR1 LGHNA and CDR2 YNFKEQ. This CDR3 has 16 amino acids.

The chain combines TRBV9 with TRBJ2-1, with 8 bases that match TRBD1. The J segment lost 5 bases and the V segment lost 2 bases, leaving 18 bases of the junction unmatched. CDR3 length: 19 amino acids. Germline lookup yields CDR1 SGDLS and CDR2 YYNGEE. The CDR3 reads CASSVHGQGLRRSNNEQFF. DNA of the CDR3: TGTGCCAGCAGCGTCCATGGACAGGGACTGAGAAGATCGAACAATGAGCAGTTCTTC.

J is TRBJ2-1 and V is TRBV20-1, with D perhaps matching TRBD2 (5 bases). This CDR3 comprises 14 residues. Trimming took 2 bases from V and 4 from J, leaving 12 bases between them. Germline V CDR1 and CDR2: DFQATT, SNEGSKA (reference sequence). The CDR3 DNA sequence: TGCAGTGCTAGAACACCTCGGGGTTACAATGAGCAGTTCTTC. It encodes CSARTPRGYNEQFF.

This clonotype has more than one count but fewer than ten. The J gene is TRBJ1-2, the V gene TRBV20-1; no clear D gene. V was pared by 8 bases and J by 4 bases, with 14 bases between. The CDR3 length is 12 residues. Germline V gives CDR1 DFQATT, CDR2 SNEGSKA (reference sequence). CDR3 region: CSQATPGYGYTF. The CDR3 region has the DNA TGCAGTCAAGCGACTCCAGGCTATGGCTACACCTTC.

The chain links TRBV27 to TRBJ2-5; maybe TRBD1 (5 bases). The CDR3 contains 15 residues. Trimming took off 3 bases at V and 11 bases at J, with 22 bases between the two ends. CDR1 MNHEY and CDR2 SMNVEV come from the germline V gene (reference sequence). The CDR3 protein is CASSFMGQMRNEQYF. For the CDR3, the DNA is TGTGCCAGCAGTTTCATGGGGCAGATGAGGAATGAGCAGTACTTC.

Notes on this clonotype: The junction departs from germline at one end; a sequencing error may be responsible. This chain connects TRBV6-1 to TRBJ2-7; a weak D match, TRBD1 (6 bases). The CDR3 is 15 residues long. CDR1 is MNHNS and CDR2 is SASEGT in the germline V gene. CDR3 residues: CASTEVGQRSYEQYF. In DNA, the CDR3 is TGTGCCAGCACTGAAGTTGGACAGCGGTCCTACGAGCAGTACTTC.

This clonotype was seen more than once but under ten times. CDR3 region: CASSQVRGEAFF. As DNA, the CDR3 is TGCGCCAGCAGCCAAGTACGTGGTGAAGCTTTCTTT. This chain joins TRBV4-1 and TRBJ1-1; D uncertain. The CDR3 totals 12 residues. Germline assignment: CDR1 MGHRA and CDR2 YSYEKL. Trimming stripped 1 base from V and 7 bases from J, with 7 bases between.

The chain has TRBV29-1 and TRBJ2-7; TRBD1 agrees at 7 bases. Germline-derived CDR1 and CDR2 are SQVTM and ANQGSEA. This CDR3 has 13 amino acids. The trim removed 4 bases at V and 1 base at J, leaving 4 bases unmatched. This chain's CDR3 is CSVGATGSYEQYF. The DNA for the CDR3 is TGCAGCGTTGGGGCGACAGGGTCCTACGAGCAGTACTTC.

This chain uses TRBV6-1 with TRBJ2-1, with 7 bases matching TRBD2. This CDR3 contains 18 residues. CDR1 MNHNS and CDR2 SASEGT come from the germline V gene. With 6 bases clipped from V and 1 base from J, the junction kept 15 bases outside the gene matches. The CDR3 reads CASRTSVLSPFSYNEQFF. The CDR3 nucleotides are TGTGCCAGCAGAACTAGCGTTTTGAGTCCCTTTTCCTACAATGAGCAGTTCTTC.

This clonotype has just a few counts. V is TRBV5-1 and J is TRBJ2-5, with 13 bases lining up with TRBD2. The V segment lost 4 bases and the J segment 5 bases; nucleotides outside the gene matches: 8. This CDR3 region has 16 residues. Germline loops: CDR1 SGHRS, CDR2 YFSETQ. CDR3 in amino acids: CASSPVGLAGDETQYF. The CDR3 region has the DNA TGCGCCAGCAGCCCCGTAGGACTAGCGGGAGACGAGACCCAGTACTTC.

The chain uses TRBV7-2 and TRBJ2-1; no clear D. Germline CDR1 and CDR2: SGHTA and FQGNSA. The CDR3 loop spans 13 amino acids. The V gene lost 4 bases and the J gene lost 8 bases, with 12 bases spanning the gap. The chain's CDR3 is CASSSPDLYEQFF. The CDR3 nucleotides are TGTGCCAGCAGCTCCCCTGACCTCTATGAGCAGTTCTTC.

The gene calls are TRBV29-1 and TRBJ2-7, with a weak D call TRBD2 (6 bases). The J call is in doubt because the DNA end fits TRBJ2-5 better. From germline, CDR1 is SQVTM and CDR2 ANQGSEA. The CDR3 loop spans 13 amino acids. The CDR3 loop is CSVEDKGRETQYF. CDR3 nucleotide sequence: TGCAGCGTTGAAGATAAGGGGAGGGAGACCCAGTACTTC.

The chain joins TRBV18 to TRBJ1-2; 7 nucleotides line up with TRBD1. From germline, CDR1 is KGHSH and CDR2 LQKENI. The CDR3 is made up of 15 amino acids. Trimming took 0 bases from V and 8 from J; bases not matched to a gene: 9. CDR3 sequence (DNA): TGTGCCAGCTCACCACCCGGGACAGCCCTCGCCGGCTACACCTTC. This encodes CASSPPGTALAGYTF.

The rearrangement uses TRBV6-2 or TRBV6-3 and TRBJ2-1; perhaps TRBD2 as D (6 bases). The better agreement between TRBJ2-7 and the DNA end casts doubt on the J call. The length of the CDR3 is 15 residues. The V gene's germline CDR1 is MNHEY and CDR2 SVGEGT. The CDR3 loop reads CASSYGGPPYNEQYF. The CDR3 nucleotides read TGTGCCAGCAGTTACGGAGGGCCCCCCTACAATGAGCAGTACTTC.